A single sample is the source of the 31 T cell receptor beta chains below, sequenced in a study of identifying expanded T cells in peripheral blood (dated by TCRdb to the late 2010s). To prepare the library, the immunoSEQ multiplex PCR assay was applied. The table was pulled from immuneACCESS by TCRdb, which kept in-frame rearrangements only. Such tables lose some clones; where checked, under half of the loss comes from unresolved V genes, and the rest has no known cause. This sample gives around 99,000 clones in total; about 87% of them show up just once. The ten most abundant clones make up more than 6.5% of the sample. Specimen: blood. The origin of the receptors is a person aged 18-70 years in good health.

This chain links TRBV5-6 with TRBJ2-7; D not certain. Trimming removed 4 bases at V and 3 bases at J, with 8 bases between. Germline V gene data show CDR1 as SGHDT and CDR2 as YYEEEE. The CDR3 is made up of 12 amino acids. CDR3 loop: CASSTRGYEQYF. Here the CDR3 DNA reads TGTGCCAGCAGCACCCGAGGCTACGAGCAGTACTTC.

The chain employs TRBV7-2 and TRBJ1-2, with unresolved D. Trimming took off 5 bases at V and 5 bases at J, with 18 bases between the two ends. CDR1 SGHTA and CDR2 FQGNSA come from the germline V gene. CDR3 length equals 15 residues. The CDR3 region has the DNA TGTGCCAGCAGCCCATCGTGGTTAAAGGCGTATGGCTACACCTTC. Its protein product is CASSPSWLKAYGYTF.

V gene TRBV9 combines with J gene TRBJ2-1; 11 nucleotides match TRBD2. The CDR3 runs 18 residues. V lost 2 bases and J lost 5; bases outside the gene matches: 12. Per the germline V gene, CDR1 is SGDLS and CDR2 is YYNGEE. Here the CDR3 reads CASSVDHPGLADHNEQFF. CDR3 bases: TGTGCCAGCAGCGTGGACCATCCGGGACTAGCGGATCACAATGAGCAGTTCTTC.

This chain uses TRBV18 with TRBJ2-3; D ambiguous. Per germline, CDR1 KGHSH and CDR2 LQKENI. Trimming stripped 3 bases from V and 1 base from J, with 26 bases between. The CDR3 consists of 20 residues. This CDR3 is CASSPHKRTLNSGRTDTQYF. The CDR3 DNA is TGTGCCAGCTCACCCCATAAAAGGACGCTCAACAGTGGCCGCACAGATACGCAGTATTTT.

V usage is TRBV11-1 and J usage is TRBJ2-5, with unresolved D. CDR1 and CDR2 from the germline V gene are SGHAT and FQDESV (reference sequence). Trimming cost V 7 bases and J 7 bases, with 13 bases left between them. This CDR3 comprises 12 residues. CDR3 coding DNA: TGTGCCAGCACCCCGTGGGATGGGACCCAGTACTTC. This gives the protein CASTPWDGTQYF.

The chain is built from TRBV13 and TRBJ1-1; 11 bases agree with TRBD1. With V trimmed by 5 bases and J by 4 bases, 6 bases remained unmatched. CDR1 and CDR2 from the germline V gene are PRHDT and FYEKMQ (reference sequence). CDR3 length: 15 residues. CDR3 coding DNA: TGTGCCAGCAGCGAGGACAGGGGGCAGGGCACTGAAGCTTTCTTT. Translating gives CASSEDRGQGTEAFF.

V gene TRBV28 combines with J gene TRBJ2-3; TRBD2 aligns across 7 bases. Trimming removed 1 base from V and 3 bases from J; junction bases left unmatched: 13. Germline CDR1 MDHEN, CDR2 SYDVKM. The CDR3 is made up of 18 amino acids. The CDR3 DNA sequence: TGTGCCAGCAGTTTATCAAGGAAAAGCGGGATGGCTACAGATACGCAGTATTTT. It codes for CASSLSRKSGMATDTQYF.

CDR3 DNA sequence: TGTGCCACCCTGAGACAGGGGCCGGGGATTCAGTACTTC. Translation gives CATLRQGPGIQYF. This chain links TRBV6-6 with TRBJ2-4; 8 bases are a match to TRBD1. V shed 10 bases and J 10 bases; nucleotides not matched to a gene: 12. The CDR3 consists of 13 residues. Germline CDR1 is MNHNY and CDR2 is SVGAGI (reference sequence).

The chain has TRBV5-1 and TRBJ2-1; tentatively, D is TRBD1 (6 bases). Trimming took off 5 bases at V and 2 bases at J, with 14 bases between the two ends. CDR1 and CDR2 (germline): SGHRS, YFSETQ. CDR3 length: 15 residues. CDR3 nucleotides: TGCGCCAGCAGGCACCCACAGGGTACCTACAATGAGCAGTTCTTC. It is translated as CASRHPQGTYNEQFF.

The gene calls are TRBV29-1 and TRBJ2-3; maybe TRBD2 (6 bases). CDR3 size: 10 residues. V shed 8 bases and J shed 6 bases, with 9 bases lying between them. Germline CDR1 and CDR2: SQVTM and ANQGSEA. The CDR3 bases are TGCAGCTCTGGAGGGGATACGCAGTATTTT. Its protein is CSSGGDTQYF.

The chain recombines TRBV6-5 with TRBJ2-7; D not resolved. The CDR3 is made up of 15 amino acids. The ends were cut back, 6 bases at V and 6 bases at J, with 21 bases in the middle. Germline CDR1 MNHEY, CDR2 SVGAGI. The CDR3 region is CASRPDWIEKTEQYF. The CDR3 region has the DNA TGTGCCAGCAGACCTGATTGGATTGAGAAAACCGAGCAGTACTTC.

The count of this clone is one. This chain connects TRBV2 to TRBJ2-2; no reliable D call. The CDR3 runs 11 residues. Deletions cut 7 bases from V and 5 bases from J, with 5 bases between. Germline CDR1 and CDR2: SNHLY and FYNNEI. The CDR3 DNA sequence: TGTGCCAGCATCGGTACCGGGGAGCTGTTTTTT. It codes for CASIGTGELFF.

The gene calls are TRBV4-3 and TRBJ2-1; D unresolved. This CDR3 spans 17 amino acids. In germline, CDR1 is LGHNA, CDR2 YSLEER. Between the trimmed V and J ends, which lost 0 bases and 1 base, there was a span of 13 bases. The CDR3 DNA sequence: TGCGCCAGCAGCCAAGATTCGGGCTTTGGGTCCTACAATGAGCAGTTCTTC. Its translation is CASSQDSGFGSYNEQFF.

The chain joins TRBV4-1 to TRBJ2-4; D is perhaps TRBD1 or TRBD2 (5 bases each). Germline lookup yields CDR1 MGHRA and CDR2 YSYEKL. CDR3 length equals 16 residues. V lost 0 bases and J lost 3, with 12 bases in between. CDR3 in DNA: TGCGCCAGCAGCCAAGATTTGAGGGGTAGCAAAAACATTCAGTACTTC. It yields the protein CASSQDLRGSKNIQYF.

This clone was seen only once. The chain uses TRBV5-3 and TRBJ2-4, with D hard to call. TRBV5-3 is designated an ORF whose function remains uncertain. Trimming took off 5 bases at V and 0 bases at J, with 15 bases between the two ends. The CDR3 loop spans 16 amino acids. The CDR3 is CARSWWWQLAKNIQYF. CDR3 sequence (DNA): TGTGCCAGAAGTTGGTGGTGGCAACTAGCCAAAAACATTCAGTACTTC.

For the CDR3, the DNA is TGCGCCAGCAGCCAAGATCCTAACTATGGCTACACCTTC. This codes for CASSQDPNYGYTF. V and J are TRBV4-1 and TRBJ1-2; D gene uncertain. This CDR3 region has 13 residues. The V gene lost 0 bases and the J gene lost 0 bases, with 2 bases spanning the gap. Germline V gene sequence: CDR1 MGHRA, CDR2 YSYEKL.

The chain recombines TRBV12-2 with TRBJ2-7; the table's D gene call, TRBD1, was not cross checked with the DNA. TRBV12-2 is a listed pseudogene. This CDR3 is built from 13 residues. CDR3: CASRLGTGAEQYF. The CDR3 region has the DNA TGTGCAAGTCGCCTCGGGACAGGGGCCGAGCAGTACTTC.

The V and J genes are TRBV29-1 and TRBJ1-2; no reliable D call. This CDR3 has 13 residues. Germline loops: CDR1 SQVTM, CDR2 ANQGSEA. V gave up 6 bases and J gave up 5 bases, with 16 bases separating them. This chain's CDR3 is CSVKDGTIYGYTF. In DNA form, the CDR3 reads TGCAGCGTGAAGGACGGAACAATTTATGGCTACACCTTC.

The rearrangement links TRBV6-9 to TRBJ2-5; the D gene is possibly TRBD2 (6 bases). Trimming stripped 0 bases from V and 4 bases from J, with 15 bases between. The CDR3 extends over 16 amino acids. Germline lookup yields CDR1 MNHGY and CDR2 SVAAGI. The CDR3 coding sequence is TGTGCCAGCAGTTATTCGATTCCGGGAGAGGCAGAGACCCAGTACTTC. Translated: CASSYSIPGEAETQYF.

The chain carries TRBV6-5 and TRBJ2-7; D might be TRBD2 (5 bases). The CDR3 is 15 residues long. Germline V gene sequence: CDR1 MNHEY, CDR2 SVGAGI. With 0 bases removed from V and 0 bases from J, the gap between germline ends came to 9 bases. This CDR3 is CASSYSRVGSYEQYF. The CDR3 DNA follows: TGTGCCAGCAGTTACTCGCGGGTGGGCTCCTACGAGCAGTACTTC.

The chain couples TRBV6-6 to TRBJ1-2; tentative D call: TRBD1 (5 bases). The CDR3 totals 15 residues. CDR1 is MNHNY, CDR2 SVGAGI, per germline (reference sequence). The V end was cut by 5 bases, the J end by 4 bases, with 17 bases between. The CDR3 is CASSTPRGDRYGYTF. For the CDR3, the DNA is TGTGCCAGCAGTACCCCACGGGGGGACCGCTATGGCTACACCTTC.

The gene calls are TRBV5-1 and TRBJ2-5, with 8 positions matching TRBD2. V lost 4 bases, J lost 2 bases, and 7 bases stayed unmatched. This CDR3 has 15 amino acids. Germline CDR1 reads SGHRS; CDR2 reads YFSETQ. CDR3 nucleotides: TGCGCCAGCAGCACCGTCCGGGGGGGTCAAGAGACCCAGTACTTC. It translates to CASSTVRGGQETQYF.

This chain uses TRBV2 with TRBJ1-4, with 7 bases that match TRBD1. V dropped 6 bases and J dropped 5; count of bases not matched to a gene: 9. From germline, CDR1 is SNHLY and CDR2 FYNNEI. This CDR3 region has 15 residues. For the CDR3, the DNA is TGTGCCAGCAGACCAGGGCCGGGACAGAATGAAAAACTGTTTTTT. It translates to CASRPGPGQNEKLFF.

The V and J genes are TRBV5-1 and TRBJ1-1; D remains unclear. The length of the CDR3 is 14 residues. V was clipped by 3 bases and J by 2 bases, with 11 bases between them. CDR1 is SGHRS and CDR2 is YFSETQ in the germline V gene. Here the CDR3 reads CASSSRTVNTEAFF. DNA for the CDR3: TGCGCCAGCAGCTCGAGGACGGTAAACACTGAAGCTTTCTTT.

The V call is TRBV7-9, the J call TRBJ1-1; perhaps TRBD1 as D (6 bases). The CDR3 length is 14 residues. Trimming shortened V by 3 bases and J by 3 bases, and 11 bases separated the two germline ends. The germline gives CDR1 SEHNR, CDR2 FQNEAQ (reference sequence). CDR3 in amino acids: CASSLTGRDTEAFF. The CDR3 DNA is TGTGCCAGCAGCTTGACAGGCAGGGACACTGAAGCTTTCTTT.

This clone was recorded once. The chain uses TRBV5-1 and TRBJ1-1; D is uncertain. CDR1 and CDR2 from the germline V gene are SGHRS and YFSETQ. V lost 0 bases, J lost 5 bases, and 14 bases lay in between. This CDR3 spans 15 amino acids. CDR3 nucleotides: TGCGCCAGCAGCTTGGTGGACCCAGGAGGGACTGAAGCTTTCTTT. It translates to CASSLVDPGGTEAFF.

The rearrangement uses TRBV7-9 and TRBJ1-1, with D possibly being TRBD1 (6 bases). This CDR3 has 13 amino acids. Germline V gene data show CDR1 as SEHNR and CDR2 as FQNEAQ (reference sequence). Trimming stripped 5 bases from V and 7 bases from J, with 14 bases between. The CDR3 region is CASSQRTDLEAFF. DNA of the CDR3: TGTGCCAGCAGCCAAAGGACAGACCTTGAAGCTTTCTTT.

The V gene is TRBV18, the J gene TRBJ1-5, with unresolved D. Germline loops: CDR1 KGHSH, CDR2 LQKENI. Trimming pared 3 bases from V and 8 bases from J, leaving 11 bases between. The CDR3 runs to 13 residues. The CDR3 loop is CASSPSGGEPQHF. The CDR3 DNA is TGTGCCAGCTCACCCTCTGGCGGAGAGCCCCAGCATTTT.

This chain uses TRBV9 with TRBJ1-1, with 8 bases that match TRBD1. After removal of 4 bases from V and 4 bases from J, the junction contained 9 bases not matched to a gene. CDR3 size: 15 residues. CDR1 SGDLS and CDR2 YYNGEE come from the germline V gene. CDR3 DNA: TGTGCCAGCAGCCCACAGACAGGGGTGAGCACTGAAGCTTTCTTT. Protein: CASSPQTGVSTEAFF.

The V call is TRBV29-1, the J call TRBJ2-3, with TRBD2 identical over 9 bases. Trimming cost V 7 bases and J 1 base; bases outside gene matches: 6. Germline assignment: CDR1 SQVTM and CDR2 ANQGSEA. This CDR3 has 14 residues. The CDR3 protein is CSAVSGSRTDTQYF. Here the CDR3 DNA reads TGCAGCGCCGTTAGCGGGAGCCGCACAGATACGCAGTATTTT.

V gene TRBV28 combines with J gene TRBJ2-7, with a tentative D call TRBD1 (6 bases). The CDR3 length is 16 residues. V was cut by 6 bases and J by 3 bases, with 21 bases left in between. Germline V CDR1 and CDR2: MDHEN, SYDVKM. The CDR3 reads CASRSIKADRHYEQYF. CDR3 nucleotide sequence: TGTGCCAGCAGAAGCATCAAAGCGGACAGACACTACGAGCAGTACTTC.